This T cell receptor (beta chain) was sequenced for a study of blood T cell repertoires in COVID-19. Study overall: Nucleic acid was either cDNA or gDNA, and it came from T cells, B-cell-depleted T cells, or PBMCs.

This clone was counted between two and nine times. Clones were sequenced by immunoSEQ multiplex PCR, and TCRdb holds only the in-frame ones, with some missing. Counted here are 90,000 to 110,000 clones, roughly 88% occurring once; the ten biggest clones make up around 8%. The CDR3 runs to 16 residues. The germline V gene has CDR1 LNHDA and CDR2 SQIVND (reference sequence). V lost 3 bases and J 3 bases, leaving 17 bases between the germline ends. The sample taken for sequencing was peripheral blood. This sequence originates from a woman older than 75 with active or convalescent COVID-19. This sequence joins TRBV19 and TRBJ1-1, with D unresolved. CDR3 sequence: CASSIANPSRDTEAFF. CDR3 bases: TGTGCCAGTAGTATCGCGAACCCGTCTAGAGACACTGAAGCTTTCTTT.